This T cell receptor (beta chain) stems from a study of siplizumab effects on memory and regulatory T cells. Findings of the study overall: Assignment to unstimulated subsets succeeded for only a minor fraction of the alloreactive clones. Apparently key alloresponse contributors, naive T cells also seemed more diverse than memory cells.

In regard to this clone: The target antigen is unknown.

The V end was cut by 3 bases, the J end by 5 bases, with 15 bases between. The CDR3 is 14 residues long. Germline lookup yields CDR1 SGHNT and CDR2 YYREEE (reference sequence). This table comes from immunoSEQ multiplex PCR, and its TCRdb copy is limited to in-frame clones, with some not included. Altogether tens of thousands of clones are present, approximately 97% being singletons, with the ten largest covering around 0.99%. The chain couples TRBV5-4 to TRBJ2-7; no clear D. The sequence derives from a human donor in good health. Sequencing input: naive CD8+ T cells sorted from blood. The chain's CDR3 is CASSYGRARDEQYF. In nucleotides, the CDR3 is TGTGCCAGCAGCTACGGACGAGCCCGAGACGAGCAGTACTTC.